Each of the 22 T cell receptor beta chains below was sequenced from the same sample in a study of blood T cell repertoires in COVID-19. Only in-frame clones appear in the TCRdb table, and some are missing; sequencing was by immunoSEQ multiplex PCR. Of about 58,000 clones in the sample, more than 60% were seen once. Sequenced: peripheral blood. The source of these receptors is a human donor in a cohort sampled during active COVID-19.

The V call is TRBV2, the J call TRBJ2-3, with TRBD2 matching 10 bases. J lost 3 bases, V lost 5 bases, and 2 bases had no gene match. The CDR3 is 14 residues long. CDR1 SNHLY and CDR2 FYNNEI come from the germline V gene. This CDR3 reads CASSPSGRTDTQYF. Written as DNA, the CDR3 is TGTGCCAGCAGTCCTAGCGGGAGAACAGATACGCAGTATTTT.

The rearrangement joins TRBV9 to TRBJ2-7; D perhaps matches TRBD2 (6 bases). V was clipped by 7 bases and J by 2 bases, with 22 bases between them. The CDR3 runs to 16 residues. Germline V gene data show CDR1 as SGDLS and CDR2 as YYNGEE. The DNA of the CDR3 is TGTGCCAGCCGCCCGGCGGGGTCTAGCTCTACCTACGAGCAGTACTTC. Translating it yields CASRPAGSSSTYEQYF.

This clone was counted a single time. This chain uses TRBV7-8 with TRBJ1-2; weak D call: TRBD1 (5 bases). Germline loops: CDR1 SGHVS, CDR2 FQNEAQ. This CDR3 has 13 residues. V was trimmed by 0 bases and J by 4 bases, leaving 6 bases between them. The CDR3 nucleotides are TGTGCCAGCAGCTTAGCCCAGGGCTATGGCTACACCTTC. Its protein is CASSLAQGYGYTF.

The chain links TRBV5-1 to TRBJ2-7, with 8 bases aligning to TRBD2. V lost 0 bases to trimming and J lost 4 bases; unmatched junction nucleotides: 12. The CDR3 is 17 amino acids. Germline CDR1 and CDR2: SGHRS and YFSETQ. The CDR3 DNA reads TGCGCCAGCAGCTTGGAGGTAGACGCCGGGGGGGCTTACGAGCAGTACTTC. It specifies CASSLEVDAGGAYEQYF.

V and J are TRBV30 and TRBJ2-1, with 7 bases fitting TRBD2. The CDR3 is made up of 18 amino acids. Losses at the gene ends were 2 bases for V and 4 bases for J; bases not matched to a gene: 17. In germline, CDR1 is GTSNPN, CDR2 SVGIG (reference sequence). The CDR3 here is CAWSMGFGAGELYNEQFF. CDR3 nucleotide sequence: TGTGCCTGGAGTATGGGTTTCGGGGCGGGGGAACTATACAATGAGCAGTTCTTC.

The J gene is TRBJ1-6, the V gene TRBV5-1, with 7 bases lining up with TRBD1. With 4 bases clipped from V and 7 bases from J, the junction kept 8 bases outside the gene matches. CDR1 is SGHRS, CDR2 YFSETQ, per germline. The CDR3 has 15 residues. CDR3 loop: CASSLRQGGNSPLHF. CDR3 sequence (DNA): TGCGCCAGCAGCCTCAGACAGGGTGGGAATTCACCCCTCCACTTT.

This chain uses TRBV7-9 with TRBJ2-2; 10 positions agree with TRBD2. V lost 3 bases to trimming and J lost 4 bases; unmatched junction nucleotides: 8. Germline-derived CDR1 and CDR2 are SEHNR and FQNEAQ (reference sequence). This CDR3 spans 17 amino acids. CDR3 protein: CASSLPGLALGTGELFF. The CDR3 region has the DNA TGTGCCAGCAGCTTGCCGGGACTAGCGCTGGGCACCGGGGAGCTGTTTTTT. The full variable domain, completed using reference TRBV7-9 and TRBJ2-2, is DTGVSQNPRHKITKRGQNVTFRCDPISEHNRLYWYRQTLGQGPEFLTYFQNEAQLEKSRLLSDRFSAERPKGSFSTLEIQRTEQGDSAMYLCASSLPGLALGTGELFFGEGSRLTVL.

In its sample, this clone was seen a few times. The chain recombines TRBV4-1 with TRBJ1-2, with 7 bases aligning to TRBD1. This CDR3 spans 15 amino acids. Germline trimming cut 3 bases from V and 4 bases from J; bases unmatched to any gene: 8. CDR1 and CDR2 from the germline V gene are MGHRA and YSYEKL. The CDR3 here is CASSQKTGLAYGYTF. The CDR3 nucleotides are TGCGCCAGCAGCCAGAAGACAGGGTTAGCCTATGGCTACACCTTC.

The CDR3 is CASPGSGNTIYF. The CDR3 DNA sequence: TGTGCCAGCCCGGGCTCTGGAAACACCATATATTTT. The rearrangement joins TRBV2 to TRBJ1-3; no reliable D call. V dropped 8 bases and J dropped 0 bases, with 5 bases sitting between them. CDR1 is SNHLY, CDR2 FYNNEI, per germline. The CDR3 contains 12 residues.

A word on this clone: Different DNA sequences within this sample yield the same CDR3. The rearrangement joins TRBV5-6 to TRBJ1-6, with a tentative D call TRBD1 (6 bases). The germline V gene has CDR1 SGHDT and CDR2 YYEEEE. The CDR3 is made up of 19 amino acids. V lost 4 bases to trimming and J lost 0 bases, with 20 bases between them. This CDR3 is CASSPLDRQEDSYNSPLHF. The CDR3 nucleotides are TGTGCCAGCAGCCCCCTGGATCGACAGGAGGACTCCTATAATTCACCCCTCCACTTT.

V usage is TRBV20-1 and J usage is TRBJ1-4; maybe TRBD1 (6 bases). V lost 3 bases to trimming and J lost 7 bases, with 12 bases between them. The V gene's germline CDR1 is DFQATT and CDR2 SNEGSKA (reference sequence). The CDR3 consists of 13 residues. CDR3 protein: CSASKGGGEKLFF. The CDR3 DNA is TGCAGTGCTAGTAAAGGGGGGGGTGAAAAACTGTTTTTT.

CDR3 nucleotides: TGTGCCAGCAGTTATTCCTGGGGGGAGCGCACTGAAGCTTTCTTT. Translating it yields CASSYSWGERTEAFF. The V gene is TRBV6-5, the J gene TRBJ1-1; D possibly corresponds to TRBD1 (5 bases). CDR3 length: 15 amino acids. V lost 3 bases and J lost 4, with 15 bases in between. CDR1 and CDR2 (germline): MNHEY, SVGAGI.

The V call is TRBV9, the J call TRBJ1-1, with 11 bases that match TRBD1. V shed 5 bases and J 5 bases; nucleotides not matched to a gene: 2. Germline V lookup: CDR1 SGDLS, CDR2 YYNGEE. There are 13 residues in the CDR3. This chain's CDR3 is CASRGQGETEAFF. The CDR3 bases are TGTGCCAGCAGGGGACAGGGGGAGACTGAAGCTTTCTTT. The full variable domain, with the rest looked up from reference TRBV9 and TRBJ1-1, is DSGVTQTPKHLITATGQRVTLRCSPRSGDLSVYWYQQSLDQGLQFLIQYYNGEERAKGNILERFSAQQFPDLHSELNLSSLELGDSALYFCASRGQGETEAFFGQGTRLTVV.

The chain couples TRBV7-8 to TRBJ2-7; 9 bases agree with TRBD1. The CDR3 totals 14 residues. After removal of 5 bases from V and 1 base from J, the junction contained 3 bases not matched to a gene. The germline V gene has CDR1 SGHVS and CDR2 FQNEAQ. The CDR3: CASSAGQGSYEQYF. CDR3 bases: TGTGCCAGCAGCGCCGGACAGGGGTCCTACGAGCAGTACTTC.

This clone occurred a few times. The rearrangement links TRBV10-2 to TRBJ2-7; 8 bases match TRBD2. In germline, CDR1 is WSHSY, CDR2 SAAADI. This CDR3 contains 13 residues. Trimming removed 8 bases from V and 2 bases from J; junction bases left unmatched: 5. CDR3 nucleotide sequence: TGCGCCAGCTCGCCGGGACTAGCCTACGAGCAGTACTTC. Its protein product is CASSPGLAYEQYF.

There are a few counts of this clone. The CDR3 DNA reads TGTGCCAGCAGCTTGCGGCAGGCCTACGAGCAGTACTTC. This codes for CASSLRQAYEQYF. The chain has TRBV5-6 and TRBJ2-7; D ambiguous. Germline CDR1 reads SGHDT; CDR2 reads YYEEEE. This CDR3 is built from 13 residues. The germline V and J ends were trimmed by 1 base and 2 bases, with 7 bases remaining between them.

The V call is TRBV14, the J call TRBJ2-7; tentatively, D is TRBD1 (5 bases). In germline, CDR1 is SGHDN, CDR2 FVKESK. The CDR3 has 13 residues. Trimming shortened V by 0 bases and J by 4 bases, and 7 bases separated the two germline ends. The DNA for the CDR3 is TGTGCCAGCAGCCAAGATCCAGGGTACGAGCAGTACTTC. It yields the protein CASSQDPGYEQYF. The full variable domain, completed using reference TRBV14 and TRBJ2-7, is EAGVTQFPSHSVIEKGQTVTLRCDPISGHDNLYWYRRVMGKEIKFLLHFVKESKQDESGMPNNRFLAERTGGTYSTLKVQPAELEDSGVYFCASSQDPGYEQYFGPGTRLTVT.

The chain is built from TRBV27 and TRBJ1-1; 9 nucleotides match TRBD1. The V and J ends lost 6 bases and 3 bases, in that order; junction bases with no gene match: 5. The CDR3 has 14 amino acids. In germline, CDR1 is MNHEY, CDR2 SMNVEV (reference sequence). For the CDR3, the DNA is TGTGCCAGCAGAGAACAGGGGGCGTACACTGAAGCTTTCTTT. Translated: CASREQGAYTEAFF.

The chain has TRBV27 and TRBJ2-7; maybe TRBD1 (5 bases). Trimming took 2 bases from V and 5 from J, leaving 7 bases between them. Looked up from germline, CDR1 is MNHEY and CDR2 is SMNVEV (reference sequence). The CDR3 runs to 12 residues. CDR3 region: CASSLQGNEQYF. DNA for the CDR3: TGTGCCAGCAGTTTACAGGGTAACGAGCAGTACTTC.

This chain's CDR3 is CSVLNLAGERGYTF. The DNA of the CDR3 is TGCAGCGTCCTGAATTTAGCAGGGGAAAGAGGCTACACCTTC. The genes are TRBV29-1 and TRBJ1-2, with D possibly being TRBD1 (6 bases). This CDR3 is built from 14 residues. From germline, CDR1 is SQVTM and CDR2 ANQGSEA. The V gene lost 6 bases and the J gene lost 8 bases, with 22 bases spanning the gap.

The V gene is TRBV4-3, the J gene TRBJ1-5; D might be TRBD1 (6 bases). The V and J ends lost 0 bases and 5 bases respectively, with 17 bases between them. CDR3 length: 17 residues. CDR1 LGHNA and CDR2 YSLEER come from the germline V gene. CDR3 region: CASSQDVGAKHDQPQHF. The CDR3 DNA reads TGCGCCAGCAGCCAAGATGTGGGGGCTAAACATGATCAGCCCCAGCATTTT.

The chain links TRBV7-9 to TRBJ2-5; the D gene is possibly TRBD1 (5 bases). The CDR3 extends over 16 amino acids. In germline, CDR1 is SEHNR, CDR2 FQNEAQ (reference sequence). V lost 5 bases to trimming and J lost 2 bases, with 18 bases between them. In nucleotides, the CDR3 is TGTGCCAGCAGCCAACAGGCCACATATTTTCAAGAGACCCAGTACTTC. This sequence encodes CASSQQATYFQETQYF. The whole variable domain, remainder taken from reference TRBV7-9 and TRBJ2-5, is DTGVSQNPRHKITKRGQNVTFRCDPISEHNRLYWYRQTLGQGPEFLTYFQNEAQLEKSRLLSDRFSAERPKGSFSTLEIQRTEQGDSAMYLCASSQQATYFQETQYFGPGTRLLVL.